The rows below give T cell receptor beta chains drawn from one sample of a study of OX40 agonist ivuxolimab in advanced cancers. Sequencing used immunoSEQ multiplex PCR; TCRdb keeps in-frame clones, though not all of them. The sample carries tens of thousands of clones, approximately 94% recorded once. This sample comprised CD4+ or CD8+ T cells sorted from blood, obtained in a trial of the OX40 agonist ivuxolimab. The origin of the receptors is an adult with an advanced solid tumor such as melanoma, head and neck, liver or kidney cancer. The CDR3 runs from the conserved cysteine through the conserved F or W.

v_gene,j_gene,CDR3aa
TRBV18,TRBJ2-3,CASSPPGYVGTDTQYF
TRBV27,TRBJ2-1,CASSRSGSSYNEQFF
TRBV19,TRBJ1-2,CASSLATGEGYTF
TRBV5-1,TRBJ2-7,CASSLVGGPGYEQYF
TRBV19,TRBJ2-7,CAISVGGNEQYF
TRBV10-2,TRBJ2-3,CASSESWREADTQYF
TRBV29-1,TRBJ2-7,CSARRGYEQYF
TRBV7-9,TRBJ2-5,CASSLMTDRETQYF
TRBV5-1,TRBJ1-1,CASSLAAKNTEAFF
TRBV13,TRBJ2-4,CASRDTVGAGKNIQYF
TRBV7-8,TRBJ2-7,CASSLQGGDEQYF
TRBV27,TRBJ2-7,CASSGGHTYEQYF
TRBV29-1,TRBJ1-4,CSVVVGTNEKLFF
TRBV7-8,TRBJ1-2,CASSLAALTYGYTF
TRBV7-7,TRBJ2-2,CASSSGLAGRGNTGELFF
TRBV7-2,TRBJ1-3,CASSEDSNSGNTIYF
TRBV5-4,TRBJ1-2,CASSQDWVYGYTF
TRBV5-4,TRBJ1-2,CASSREGQSYGYTF
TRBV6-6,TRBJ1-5,CASSFQPTIDQPQHF
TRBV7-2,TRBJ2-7,CASSLDRTPTYEQYF
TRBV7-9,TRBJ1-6,CASSQTGPANSPLHF
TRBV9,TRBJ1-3,CASSPRTGVHWNTIYF
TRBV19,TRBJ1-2,CASSIRNEGYTF
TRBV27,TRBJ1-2,CASSHLRGVYGYTF
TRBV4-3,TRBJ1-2,CASSHATGGNYGYTF
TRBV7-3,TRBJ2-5,CASSYYGNQETQYF
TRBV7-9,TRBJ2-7,CASSLWGADNEQYF
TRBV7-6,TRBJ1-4,CASSLEQGAGEKLFF
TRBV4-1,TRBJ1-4,CASSGQGATNEKLFF
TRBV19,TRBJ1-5,CASTIDGWVNQPQHF
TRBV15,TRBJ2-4,CATSRDREPDLAKNIQYF
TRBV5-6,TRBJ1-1,CASSLGDLNTEAFF
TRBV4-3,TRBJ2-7,CASSQDWVAGYYEQYF
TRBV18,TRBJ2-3,CASSSTGTGGPTDTQYF
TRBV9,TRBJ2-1,CASKVRLGVGNEQFF
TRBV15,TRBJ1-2,CATSRGRVPGYTF
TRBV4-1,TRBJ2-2,CASSLVGTGVNTGELFF
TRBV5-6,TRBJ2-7,CASSSTGSRAPSQYF
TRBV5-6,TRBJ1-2,CASSWDREDYGYTF
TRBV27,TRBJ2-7,CASSLGGSGYEQYF
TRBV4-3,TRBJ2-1,CASSPATSYNEQFF
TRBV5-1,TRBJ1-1,CASSEYRGPREAFF
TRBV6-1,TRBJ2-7,CASTDSGSPEQYF
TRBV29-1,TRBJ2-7,CSAAGGGANYEQYF
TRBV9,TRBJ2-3,CASSVTVDSGGPTDTQYF
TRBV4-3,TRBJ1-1,CASSQGARTSTEAFF